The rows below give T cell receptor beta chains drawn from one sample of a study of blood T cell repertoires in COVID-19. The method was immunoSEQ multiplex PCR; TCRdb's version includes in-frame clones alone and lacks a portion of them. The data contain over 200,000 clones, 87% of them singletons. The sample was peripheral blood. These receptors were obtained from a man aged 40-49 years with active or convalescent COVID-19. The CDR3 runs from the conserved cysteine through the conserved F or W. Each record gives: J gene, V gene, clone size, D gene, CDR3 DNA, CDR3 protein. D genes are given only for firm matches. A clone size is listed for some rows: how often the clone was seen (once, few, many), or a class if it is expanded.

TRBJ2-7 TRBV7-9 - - TGTGCCAGCAGCTTAGCGGCAGGGATCTACGAGCAGTACTTC CASSLAAGIYEQYF
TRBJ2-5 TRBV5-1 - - TGCGCCAGCAGCTTGGAGCCTTCGGAGACCCAGTACTTC CASSLEPSETQYF
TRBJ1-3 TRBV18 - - TGTGCCAGCTCACCACGGTCGGGGTCCATATATTTT CASSPRSGSIYF
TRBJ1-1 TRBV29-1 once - TGCAGCATGAGCAGGGGTAGCACTGAAGCTTTCTTT CSMSRGSTEAFF
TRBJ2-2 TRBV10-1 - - TGCGCCAGCAGTGAGTCTAGGGGATCCGGGGAGCTGTTTTTT CASSESRGSGELFF
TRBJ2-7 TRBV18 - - TGTGCCAGCTCACCACCTGGGAGCCTCTCCTACGAGCAGTACTTC CASSPPGSLSYEQYF
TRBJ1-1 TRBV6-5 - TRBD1 TGTGCCAGCAGGGGACAGTTGAACACTGAAGCTTTCTTT CASRGQLNTEAFF
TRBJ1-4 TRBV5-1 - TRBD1 TGCGCCAGCAGCTTGAGCGGACAGGCGATACAAAATGAAAAACTGTTTTTT CASSLSGQAIQNEKLFF
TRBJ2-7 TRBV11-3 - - TGTGCCAGCAGCTCGAGGGAACACTCCTACGAGCAGTACTTC CASSSREHSYEQYF
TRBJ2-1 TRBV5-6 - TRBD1 TGTGCCAGCAGCCCGGGACAGGGGGCTAATGAGCAGTTCTTC CASSPGQGANEQFF
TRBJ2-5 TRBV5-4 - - TGTGCCAGCAGCTTGTCGGGCGGGACCCAAGAGACCCAGTACTTC CASSLSGGTQETQYF
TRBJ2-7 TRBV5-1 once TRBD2 TGCGCCAGCAGCCCACGGACTAGCGGGGTTTACGAGCAGTACTTC CASSPRTSGVYEQYF
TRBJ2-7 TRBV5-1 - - TGCGCCAGCAGCTATGGGACATTTCCCTCCTACGAGCAGTACTTC CASSYGTFPSYEQYF
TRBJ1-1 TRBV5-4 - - TGTGCCAGCAGCTTTGAGGGAGTCACTGAAGCTTTCTTT CASSFEGVTEAFF
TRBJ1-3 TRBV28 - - TGTGCCAGCAGTTCCCCGGATTTAGGGACAGGAAACACCATATATTTT CASSSPDLGTGNTIYF
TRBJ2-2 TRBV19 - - TGTGCCAGTAGTATAACCGGGAACGCCGGGGAGCTGTTTTTT CASSITGNAGELFF
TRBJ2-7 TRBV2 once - TGTGCCAGCAGTCGACAGGCCGCCTACGAGCAGTACTTC CASSRQAAYEQYF
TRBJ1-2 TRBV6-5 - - TGTGCCAGCAGTTACGGGGGGTTTGACTATGGCTACACCTTC CASSYGGFDYGYTF
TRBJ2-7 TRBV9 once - TGTGCCAGCAGCGTAGAAGGGGGTTTCTACGAGCAGTACTTC CASSVEGGFYEQYF
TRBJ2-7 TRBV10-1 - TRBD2 TGCGCCAGCAGTGAGTCGCCTAGCGGGATTCGATCCTACGAGCAGTACTTC CASSESPSGIRSYEQYF
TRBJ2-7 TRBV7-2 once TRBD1 TGTGCCAGCAGATCGGCGGTAGGGGGCCTCTACGAGCAGTACTTC CASRSAVGGLYEQYF
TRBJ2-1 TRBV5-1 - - TGCGCCAGCAGCTTGGCCCTAGTCGGTGAGCAGTTCTTC CASSLALVGEQFF
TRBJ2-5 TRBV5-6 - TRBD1 TGTGCCAGCAGCTTATATCAGGGGGCTCTTCAAGAGACCCAGTACTTC CASSLYQGALQETQYF
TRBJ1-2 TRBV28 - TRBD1 TGTGCCAGCAGTCCCGGGACGGGACAGCGAGGCTACACCTTC CASSPGTGQRGYTF
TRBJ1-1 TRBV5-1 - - TGCGCCAGCAGCCTAAAACAGGACACTGAAGCTTTCTTT CASSLKQDTEAFF
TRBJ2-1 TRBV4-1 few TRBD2 TGCGCCAGCAGCCAAGGAGGTCTAGCGGGAGGGTCCGATGAGCAGTTCTTC CASSQGGLAGGSDEQFF
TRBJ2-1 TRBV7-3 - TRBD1 TGTGCCAGCAGCTCCAGACAGGGCGACTCGTACAATGAGCAGTTCTTC CASSSRQGDSYNEQFF
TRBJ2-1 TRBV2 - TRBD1 TGTGCCAGCAGTTCCCCGGCACAGGGGGCGAATGAGCAGTTCTTC CASSSPAQGANEQFF
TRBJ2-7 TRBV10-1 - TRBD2 TGCGCCAGCAGTGCGGGGGGTTCCTACGAGCAGTACTTC CASSAGGSYEQYF
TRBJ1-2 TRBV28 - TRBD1 TGTGCCAGCAGTTTACCAGGGGGCCAAGCGGGTGGCTACACCTTC CASSLPGGQAGGYTF
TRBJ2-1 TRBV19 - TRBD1 TGTGCCAGTAAGATGGAGGACAGGCCCTACAATGAGCAGTTCTTC CASKMEDRPYNEQFF
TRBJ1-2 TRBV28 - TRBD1 TGTGCCAGCGGACCAGGGGGGACAATTAACTATGGCTACACCTTC CASGPGGTINYGYTF
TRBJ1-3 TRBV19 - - TGTGCCAGTACATTTGGAGGGTCTTACGGAAACACCATATATTTT CASTFGGSYGNTIYF
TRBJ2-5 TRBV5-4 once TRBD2 TGTGCCAGCAGCTCCGGGACTAGCGGCCAAGAGACCCAGTACTTC CASSSGTSGQETQYF
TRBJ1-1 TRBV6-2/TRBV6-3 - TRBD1 TGTGCCAGCAGTTATAAGACAGGGGGCGCGGGTTATACTGAAGCTTTCTTT CASSYKTGGAGYTEAFF
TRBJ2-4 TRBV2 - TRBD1 TGTGCCAGCAGTATCCGGGACAGGGCTTCCATTCAGTACTTC CASSIRDRASIQYF
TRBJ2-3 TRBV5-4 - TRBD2 TGTGCCAGCAGCTTGGGTGTCGCTAGCGGAGATACGCAGTATTTT CASSLGVASGDTQYF
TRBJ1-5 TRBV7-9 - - TGTGCCAGCGCTCCCGGCAGGGGCAATCAGCCCCAGCATTTT CASAPGRGNQPQHF
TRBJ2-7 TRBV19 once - TGTGCCAGTAAAAACACCAACTACGAGCAGTACTTC CASKNTNYEQYF
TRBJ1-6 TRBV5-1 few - TGCGCCAGCAGCTTAGAAGGACTACTTACTTATAATTCACCCCTCCACTTT CASSLEGLLTYNSPLHF
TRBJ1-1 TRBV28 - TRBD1 TGTGCCAGCAGATCCGACAGGGGAGGCACTGAAGCTTTCTTT CASRSDRGGTEAFF
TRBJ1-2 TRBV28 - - TGTGCCAGCACGAGGGCCGAATTGCCCTATGGCTACACCTTC CASTRAELPYGYTF